The T cell receptor beta chain under discussion was sequenced for a study of cytomegalovirus exposure and HLA in healthy donors. Study outcomes and limitations: CMV antigen specificity was confirmed in vitro for a few CMV-associated chains.

The CDR3 runs 15 residues. The germline gives CDR1 MNHEY, CDR2 SVGAGI. Remarks on this clone: The antigen remains unidentified.

The PCR employed 60 Vbeta primers together with 13 Jbeta primers. Using immunoSEQ multiplex PCR, the repertoire was profiled, and TCRdb retains in-frame clones only, with some absent. The sample has around 210,000 clones; 79% are singletons. This TCR was recovered from a man in his fifties or sixties in good health and CMV-seronegative. The rearrangement links TRBV6-5 to TRBJ2-5, with 9 positions matching TRBD1. TRBJ2-7 explains the end of the DNA better; the J call may be wrong. Material for sequencing was PBMCs. The chain's CDR3 is CASRPGTGTIYEQYF. Written as DNA, the CDR3 is TGTGCCAGCAGACCCGGGACAGGGACTATCTACGAGCAGTACTTC.